This entry lists 9 T cell receptor beta chains sequenced from one sample in a study of blood T cell repertoires in COVID-19. TCRdb's table, derived via immunoSEQ multiplex PCR, lists solely in-frame clones and lacks some. The sample holds under 350,000 clones, more than 80% seen once. Sequencing was performed on peripheral blood. The receptors were gathered from a woman aged 30 to 39 with COVID-19, enrolled during active disease.

The chain employs TRBV5-1 and TRBJ2-1; 12 nucleotides agree with TRBD2. V gave up 5 bases and J gave up 0 bases; unmatched junction bases: 0. Germline lookup yields CDR1 SGHRS and CDR2 YFSETQ. CDR3 size: 15 residues. CDR3 in amino acids: CASRTSGSSYNEQFF. In DNA, the CDR3 is TGCGCCAGCAGGACTAGCGGGAGCTCCTACAATGAGCAGTTCTTC.

Points on this clone: Different DNA sequences within this sample yield the same CDR3. The chain carries TRBV5-5 and TRBJ2-1, with 10 bases identical to TRBD2. The V gene end was trimmed by 4 bases and the J gene end by 4 bases; junction bases not matched to a gene: 5. Germline V lookup: CDR1 SGHKS, CDR2 YYEKEE (reference sequence). The CDR3 is 15 amino acids. In DNA form, the CDR3 reads TGTGCCAGCAGCCGTACTAGCGGGACATACAATGAGCAGTTCTTC. It specifies CASSRTSGTYNEQFF.

In nucleotides, the CDR3 is TGTGCCAGCAGCTTGGGCCTGACAGGGGGGAATTCACCCCTCCACTTT. This codes for CASSLGLTGGNSPLHF. The chain carries TRBV5-6 and TRBJ1-6; 9 positions match TRBD1. Looked up from germline, CDR1 is SGHDT and CDR2 is YYEEEE. CDR3 size: 16 residues. Germline trimming cut 0 bases from V and 7 bases from J; bases unmatched to any gene: 5.

The chain employs TRBV19 and TRBJ2-7; no clear D. Trimming left V 5 bases short and J 3 bases short, with 14 bases between. The CDR3 covers 14 residues. Germline CDR1 and CDR2: LNHDA and SQIVND (reference sequence). In nucleotides, the CDR3 is TGTGCCAGTAGTCGACTCGGCAGAGACTACGAGCAGTACTTC. Translated: CASSRLGRDYEQYF.

The CDR3 region is CATGGGNSPLHF. The CDR3 nucleotides are TGTGCCACCGGGGGGGGTAATTCACCCCTCCACTTT. The rearrangement joins TRBV6-5 to TRBJ1-6; TRBD1 might be the D (5 bases). The germline CDR1 and CDR2 sequences are MNHEY and SVGAGI. The CDR3 runs 12 residues. V was cut by 10 bases and J by 6 bases, with 10 bases left in between.

The genes are TRBV9 and TRBJ2-5, with 12 positions matching TRBD2. The CDR3 has 16 residues. After removal of 3 bases from V and 1 base from J, the junction contained 4 bases not matched to a gene. Per germline, CDR1 SGDLS and CDR2 YYNGEE. As DNA, the CDR3 is TGTGCCAGCAGCGCCGGGACTAGCGGGTTCCAAGAGACCCAGTACTTC. It encodes CASSAGTSGFQETQYF.

The chain is built from TRBV15 and TRBJ2-1, with 12 bases that match TRBD2. This CDR3 has 20 amino acids. Losses at the gene ends were 0 bases for V and 0 bases for J; bases not matched to a gene: 9. Germline assignment: CDR1 LNHNV and CDR2 YYDKDF (reference sequence). The CDR3 coding sequence is TGTGCCACCAGCAGAGAGGGCGGACTAGCGGGGATAATCTCCTACAATGAGCAGTTCTTC. This translates into CATSREGGLAGIISYNEQFF.

The rearrangement links TRBV27 to TRBJ2-3; perhaps TRBD1 as D (6 bases). From germline, CDR1 is MNHEY and CDR2 SMNVEV (reference sequence). This CDR3 is built from 15 residues. V was shortened by 4 bases and J by 0 bases, with 11 bases between the two germline ends. CDR3 DNA: TGTGCCAGCAGTTCCGGGACACTTAGCACAGATACGCAGTATTTT. Amino acid sequence: CASSSGTLSTDTQYF.

This chain connects TRBV5-6 to TRBJ2-7; TRBD1 aligns across 7 bases. The junction had 4 bases not matched to a gene; V was cut back by 4 bases and J by 3 bases. The V gene's germline CDR1 is SGHDT and CDR2 YYEEEE. The CDR3 loop spans 13 amino acids. The DNA for the CDR3 is TGTGCCAGCAGCGGCGGACAGGACTACGAGCAGTACTTC. Amino acid sequence: CASSGGQDYEQYF. The whole variable domain, remainder taken from reference TRBV5-6 and TRBJ2-7, is DAGVTQSPTHLIKTRGQQVTLRCSPKSGHDTVSWYQQALGQGPQFIFQYYEEEERQRGNFPDRFSGHQFPNYSSELNVNALLLGDSALYLCASSGGQDYEQYFGPGTRLTVT.